Included here is one T cell receptor beta chain sequence, with context. Germline loops: CDR1 SGHRS, CDR2 YFSETQ. The V segment lost 0 bases and the J segment 6 bases; nucleotides outside the gene matches: 1. The CDR3 is 14 amino acids. The sample belongs to a study of T cell responses to AZD1222 COVID-19 vaccine. Produced via immunoSEQ multiplex PCR; TCRdb's table is partial and in-frame only. The sample includes some 120,000 clones, 80% to 90% seen only once; the top ten take about 1.6%. Sequenced material: peripheral blood, taken on day 0 of AZD1222 vaccination. The chain couples TRBV5-1 to TRBJ1-4; 8 bases are shared with TRBD1. The TCR was taken from an adult in good health. The CDR3 DNA follows: TGCGCCAGCAGCTTGGGGACAGGGTATGAAAAACTGTTTTTT. Its protein product is CASSLGTGYEKLFF.